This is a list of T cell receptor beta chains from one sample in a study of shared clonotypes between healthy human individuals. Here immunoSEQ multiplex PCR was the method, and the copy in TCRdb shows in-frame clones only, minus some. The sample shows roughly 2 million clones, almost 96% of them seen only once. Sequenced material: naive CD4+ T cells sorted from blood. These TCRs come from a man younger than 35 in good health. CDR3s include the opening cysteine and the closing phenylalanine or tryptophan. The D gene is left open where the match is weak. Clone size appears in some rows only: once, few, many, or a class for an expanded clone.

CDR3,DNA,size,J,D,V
CASCRAGSPVNYGYTF,TGTGCCAGTTGCCGGGCGGGGTCACCCGTCAACTATGGCTACACCTTC,.,TRBJ1-2,.,TRBV28
CAWSRNRGDEKLFF,TGTGCCTGGAGTCGGAACAGGGGGGATGAAAAACTGTTTTTT,.,TRBJ1-4,TRBD1,TRBV30
CASSQDGILARTYEQYF,TGTGCCAGCAGCCAAGATGGCATTCTAGCGAGGACCTACGAGCAGTACTTC,.,TRBJ2-7,.,TRBV14
CAWSSTGSSTDTQYF,TGTGCCTGGAGTTCGACAGGGTCCAGCACAGATACGCAGTATTTT,.,TRBJ2-3,TRBD1,TRBV30
CATSRERNVNTGELFF,TGTGCCACCAGCAGAGAACGGAACGTGAACACCGGGGAGCTGTTTTTT,.,TRBJ2-2,.,TRBV15
CASSQDGASDSTDTQYF,TGCGCCAGCAGCCAAGATGGGGCTAGCGATAGCACAGATACGCAGTATTTT,once,TRBJ2-3,.,TRBV4-1
CASSSGTSGVGELFF,TGCGCCAGCAGTTCCGGGACTAGCGGGGTCGGGGAGCTGTTTTTT,once,TRBJ2-2,TRBD2,TRBV10-1
CASSQAGTIEKLFF,TGTGCCAGCAGCCAGGCGGGTACGATCGAAAAACTGTTTTTT,.,TRBJ1-4,.,TRBV7-9
CASSVPGATNEKLFF,TGCGCCAGCAGCGTACCAGGAGCAACTAATGAAAAACTGTTTTTT,.,TRBJ1-4,.,TRBV5-1
CASSQKPPRGNQPQHF,TGCGCCAGCAGCCAAAAACCACCCAGGGGCAATCAGCCCCAGCATTTT,.,TRBJ1-5,.,TRBV4-1
CASSLTDGYNEQFF,TGTGCCAGCAGCTTAACGGACGGGTACAATGAGCAGTTCTTC,.,TRBJ2-1,.,TRBV7-6
CASSIVGEKLFF,TGTGCCAGTAGTATAGTGGGTGAAAAACTGTTTTTT,.,TRBJ1-4,.,TRBV19
CASSLSRQGGSFF,TGTGCCAGCAGCTTATCCCGACAGGGAGGGTCTTTCTTT,.,TRBJ1-1,TRBD1,TRBV11-2
CASSLVGATNEKLFF,TGTGCCAGCAGCTTAGTTGGTGCAACTAATGAAAAACTGTTTTTT,.,TRBJ1-4,.,TRBV7-2
CAISDLGDGYTF,TGTGCCATCAGTGATTTGGGGGATGGCTACACCTTC,.,TRBJ1-2,.,TRBV10-3
CASSTPSGGLGNTQYF,TGTGCCAGCAGCACCCCTTCCGGGGGGCTGGGAAATACGCAGTATTTT,.,TRBJ2-3,.,TRBV11-2
CASSQEGYGGNSGNTIYF,TGCGCCAGCAGCCAAGAGGGGTATGGGGGAAACTCTGGAAACACCATATATTTT,.,TRBJ1-3,.,TRBV4-1
CASSLVPDEQFF,TGTGCCAGCAGTTTGGTTCCTGATGAGCAGTTCTTC,.,TRBJ2-1,.,TRBV6-5
CASSLEGGTNEKLFF,TGTGCCAGCAGCCTCGAGGGGGGAACTAATGAAAAACTGTTTTTT,.,TRBJ1-4,.,TRBV28
CASSTDRGPFTEAFF,TGTGCCAGCAGTACGGACAGGGGGCCTTTCACTGAAGCTTTCTTT,.,TRBJ1-1,TRBD1,TRBV6-5
CASSPDRINQPQHF,TGTGCCAGCAGTCCGGACAGGATCAATCAGCCCCAGCATTTT,.,TRBJ1-5,TRBD1,TRBV27
CASSDMGYGYTF,TGTGCCAGCAGCGACATGGGCTATGGCTACACCTTC,once,TRBJ1-2,.,TRBV5-4
CASSTRQGAAGELFF,TGTGCCAGCAGCACCCGACAGGGGGCAGCCGGGGAGCTGTTTTTT,.,TRBJ2-2,TRBD1,TRBV9
CASISGRLPPGPLHF,TGTGCCAGCATATCGGGACGATTGCCGCCGGGGCCCCTCCACTTT,.,TRBJ1-6,.,TRBV6-1
CASSWEDRALSNQPQHF,TGTGCCAGCAGTTGGGAAGACAGGGCGTTGAGCAATCAGCCCCAGCATTTT,.,TRBJ1-5,TRBD1,TRBV28
CASSFLSSYEQYF,TGTGCCAGCAGCTTTCTAAGCTCATACGAGCAGTACTTC,.,TRBJ2-7,.,TRBV11-2
CASSYSHSYEQYF,TGTGCCAGCAGTTACTCCCACAGCTACGAGCAGTACTTC,.,TRBJ2-7,.,TRBV6-5
CASRSERHPNTEAFF,TGTGCCAGCCGGTCCGAAAGGCACCCGAACACTGAAGCTTTCTTT,once,TRBJ1-1,.,TRBV6-1
CASSHSSSTDTQYF,TGTGCCAGCTCCCACTCCAGTAGTACAGATACGCAGTATTTT,.,TRBJ2-3,.,TRBV18
CASSDRQRSTDTQYF,TGTGCCAGCAGTGACCGACAGAGAAGCACAGATACGCAGTATTTT,.,TRBJ2-3,.,TRBV6-1
CASTGTTNTGELFF,TGTGCCAGCACCGGGACAACGAACACCGGGGAGCTGTTTTTT,.,TRBJ2-2,.,TRBV6-1
CAWNVAGGQRETQYF,TGTGCCTGGAATGTAGCGGGAGGGCAGAGGGAGACCCAGTACTTC,.,TRBJ2-5,TRBD2,TRBV30
CASRARGPLGSPLHF,TGTGCCAGCAGGGCCCGGGGGCCCTTGGGTTCACCCCTCCACTTT,.,TRBJ1-6,.,TRBV6-6
CASRHIRKQAGYNSPLHF,TGTGCCAGCAGACACATTAGGAAGCAAGCCGGCTATAATTCACCCCTCCACTTT,.,TRBJ1-6,.,TRBV21-1
CASGGGEQPQHF,TGTGCTTCCGGAGGGGGGGAACAGCCCCAGCATTTT,once,TRBJ1-5,.,TRBV2
CASSLEEGGYGYTF,TGCGCCAGCAGCTTGGAAGAGGGAGGGTATGGCTACACCTTC,.,TRBJ1-2,.,TRBV5-1